The 28 T cell receptor beta chains reported below all come from one sample, sequenced in a study of CXCR3-negative and CXCR3-positive naive CD8 T cells (dated by TCRdb to about 2019). Study-wide findings and limitations: Compared with CXCR3-negative naive cells, CXCR3-positive naive cells had TRB CDR3s with higher hydrophobicity (lower Kidera factor 4), lower energy, and higher strength and volume indices.

Their recognized antigens are unknown. Sequencing was performed on a NextSeq 550. The Human TCR Profiling Kit (MiLaboratory) was used to prepare UMI-labeled 5' RACE TRB cDNA libraries. TCRdb reprocessed the reads and assigns one entry to each CDR3 protein sequence, leaving out DNA. The sample's records list about 120,000 distinct CDR3 sequences. Clones ranked in the top ten supply around 0.36% of the sample. The sequenced material came from naive CXCR3+ CD8+ T cells from blood. The sample's cell subset or site, from its label and the paper: CD45RO-CCR7+CD27+CD95- naive CD8+ T cells expressing CXCR3 (TNR3+). These receptors originate from a human donor in good health. Some clones in this sample may be carry-over from other donors' samples.

This chain joins TRBV9 and TRBJ2-3; the TCRdb call, TRBD2, lacks DNA for checking. Germline CDR1 and CDR2: SGDLS and YYNGEE. The CDR3 covers 15 residues. The chain's CDR3 is CASSGGGGTTDTQYF.

The chain joins TRBV5-6 to TRBJ2-7; TCRdb proposes TRBD1, but this gene call is untestable without DNA. Germline CDR1 and CDR2: SGHDT and YYEEEE. This CDR3 has 14 residues. The CDR3 spells CASAGGPLMDEQYF.

This sequence joins TRBV9 and TRBJ1-1. The CDR3 sequence is 14 residues long. The germline gives CDR1 SGDLS, CDR2 YYNGEE. CDR3 sequence: CASSAHNANTEAFF.

The chain's CDR3 is CASSQEADTGYTF. The chain employs TRBV4-1 and TRBJ1-2. CDR1 and CDR2 (germline): MGHRA, YSYEKL. The CDR3 loop spans 13 amino acids.

The chain joins TRBV7-8 to TRBJ2-5; there is no DNA to check the TCRdb D call of TRBD2. CDR1 SGHVS and CDR2 FQNEAQ come from the germline V gene. The CDR3 sequence is 15 residues long. This chain's CDR3 is CASSREGDVGETQYF.

The chain links TRBV14 to TRBJ2-3; as DNA is missing, the TRBD1 call by TCRdb cannot be tested. Germline-derived CDR1 and CDR2 are SGHDN and FVKESK. The CDR3 is made up of 15 amino acids. CDR3 protein: CASSSRTGRTDTQYF.

V usage is TRBV7-9 and J usage is TRBJ2-1; the D call of TRBD2 rests on TCRdb alone, since no DNA is present to check it. The CDR3 extends over 17 amino acids. Germline V gives CDR1 SEHNR, CDR2 FQNEAQ (reference sequence). The CDR3: CASSPRLADSSYNEQFF.

The chain is built from TRBV7-3 and TRBJ1-5; TCRdb lists TRBD1, though no DNA is available to test this call. The CDR3 covers 15 residues. Germline V CDR1 and CDR2: SGHTA, FQGTGA. The chain's CDR3 is CAEIKQGNSNQPQHF. Full variable domain (rest looked up from reference TRBV7-3 and TRBJ1-5): GAGVSQTPSNKVTEKGKYVELRCDPISGHTALYWYRQSLGQGPEFLIYFQGTGAADDSGLPNDRFFAVRPEGSVSTLKIQRTERGDSAVYLCAEIKQGNSNQPQHFGDGTRLSIL.

The J gene is TRBJ1-5, the V gene TRBV11-1; TCRdb's D gene call, TRBD1, goes unchecked for lack of DNA. Germline V gene sequence: CDR1 SGHAT, CDR2 FQDESV (reference sequence). The CDR3 loop spans 16 amino acids. CDR3 residues: CASSCKGPYSNQPQHF. Drawing the rest from reference TRBV11-1 and TRBJ1-5, the complete variable domain is EAEVAQSPRYKITEKSQAVAFWCDPISGHATLYWYRQILGQGPELLVQFQDESVVDDSQLPKDRFSAERLKGVDSTLKIQPAELGDSAMYLCASSCKGPYSNQPQHFGDGTRLSIL.

The CDR3 loop is CSVVSVNYGYTF. The chain recombines TRBV29-1 with TRBJ1-2. Looked up from germline, CDR1 is SQVTM and CDR2 is ANQGSEA. The CDR3 covers 12 residues.

The chain combines TRBV2 with TRBJ2-2; the TCRdb call, TRBD1, lacks DNA for checking. The CDR3 is 17 amino acids. CDR1 is SNHLY and CDR2 is FYNNEI in the germline V gene. The CDR3 loop reads CASSAPTRGLNTGELFF. Based on the CDR3 plus reference TRBV2 and TRBJ2-2, the full variable domain is EPEVTQTPSHQVTQMGQEVILRCVPISNHLYFYWYRQILGQKVEFLVSFYNNEISEKSEIFDDQFSVERPDGSNFTLKIRSTKLEDSAMYFCASSAPTRGLNTGELFFGEGSRLTVL.

The rearrangement links TRBV11-3 to TRBJ2-3. Germline CDR1 SGHNT, CDR2 YENEEA. The CDR3 totals 15 residues. Here the CDR3 reads CASSHRVAGTDTQYF.

The V and J genes are TRBV11-3 and TRBJ2-1; TCRdb selects TRBD1, and the lack of DNA leaves this call unchecked. Germline CDR1 reads SGHNT; CDR2 reads YENEEA. The CDR3 runs 16 residues. The CDR3 sequence: CASSLDRGVGYNEQFF.

The chain joins TRBV3-1 to TRBJ2-7; the TCRdb call, TRBD2, lacks DNA for checking. Germline assignment: CDR1 LGHDT and CDR2 YNNKEL (reference sequence). CDR3 length: 15 amino acids. CDR3 sequence: CASSQSLAYTYEQYF.

This chain links TRBV12-3 or TRBV12-4 with TRBJ2-7. The CDR3 has 12 amino acids. The CDR3 spells CASSQGSYEQYF.

V gene TRBV7-2 combines with J gene TRBJ2-1; TCRdb designates TRBD2, a call that cannot be tested without DNA. CDR3 length: 15 amino acids. Germline CDR1 and CDR2: SGHTA and FQGNSA. This CDR3 is CASRNAGGQISEQFF.

The gene calls are TRBV14 and TRBJ2-2; TCRdb names TRBD1, which stays unverified in the absence of DNA. The germline V gene encodes CDR1 SGHDN and CDR2 FVKESK. The length of the CDR3 is 20 residues. This CDR3 is CASSPLTGGDLRTNTGELFF.

V usage is TRBV6-6 and J usage is TRBJ1-1; TCRdb's D call of TRBD1 is untestable without DNA. The length of the CDR3 is 12 residues. Germline V gene lookup returns CDR1 MNHNY and CDR2 SVGAGI (reference sequence). The CDR3 reads CASGGDKYEAFF.

The rearrangement joins TRBV6-5 to TRBJ2-2; TCRdb gives TRBD1 as the D gene, but with no DNA this cannot be confirmed. Germline V lookup: CDR1 MNHEY, CDR2 SVGAGI. The CDR3 is made up of 14 amino acids. CDR3 loop: CASTGGGMTGELFF.

The V gene is TRBV11-3, the J gene TRBJ2-1; TCRdb selects TRBD2, and the lack of DNA leaves this call unchecked. This CDR3 comprises 15 residues. Looked up from germline, CDR1 is SGHNT and CDR2 is YENEEA. This CDR3 is CASSFRRSRYNEQFF.

The chain employs TRBV11-2 and TRBJ2-7; TCRdb's D call, TRBD1, is unchecked because there is no DNA. The length of the CDR3 is 13 residues. The germline V gene encodes CDR1 SGHAT and CDR2 FQNNGV. The CDR3 protein is CASSLGAGGEQYF.

The chain recombines TRBV19 with TRBJ2-1; there is no DNA to check the TCRdb D call of TRBD1. CDR3 length: 13 residues. Germline CDR1 LNHDA, CDR2 SQIVND (reference sequence). The chain's CDR3 is CASSIRDYDEQFF. Full variable domain (rest looked up from reference TRBV19 and TRBJ2-1): DGGITQSPKYLFRKEGQNVTLSCEQNLNHDAMYWYRQDPGQGLRLIYYSQIVNDFQKGDIAEGYSVSREKKESFPLTVTSAQKNPTAFYLCASSIRDYDEQFFGPGTRLTVL.

CDR3 residues: CASSYSKPGWGNQPQHF. The gene calls are TRBV6-5 and TRBJ1-5; TCRdb picks TRBD1, but there is no DNA to check that call. The CDR3 is made up of 17 amino acids. CDR1 is MNHEY, CDR2 SVGAGI, per germline.

This sequence joins TRBV4-1 and TRBJ2-1; the TCRdb D gene call, TRBD1, has no DNA to confirm it. Germline V gene lookup returns CDR1 MGHRA and CDR2 YSYEKL. This CDR3 has 16 amino acids. The CDR3 protein is CASSQGERVLFDEQFF.

The V and J genes are TRBV9 and TRBJ2-7. This CDR3 has 14 residues. The germline gives CDR1 SGDLS, CDR2 YYNGEE. The CDR3 protein is CASSVGGPTYEQYF.

V and J are TRBV6-2 or TRBV6-3 and TRBJ2-7; TCRdb picks TRBD1, but there is no DNA to check that call. Germline V gene data show CDR1 as MNHEY and CDR2 as SVGEGT. The CDR3 covers 14 residues. Here the CDR3 reads CASTQLGGGYEQYF.

The V gene is TRBV4-3, the J gene TRBJ2-3; the D gene TCRdb calls, TRBD1, cannot be checked with no DNA. The CDR3 sequence is 15 residues long. Germline-derived CDR1 and CDR2 are LGHNA and YSLEER. This CDR3 reads CASSQEGAITDTQYF.

The V and J genes are TRBV28 and TRBJ1-6; TCRdb indicates TRBD1, and absent DNA this call remains unverified. There are 14 residues in the CDR3. Germline V gives CDR1 MDHEN, CDR2 SYDVKM. The CDR3 loop reads CASDWGQNNSPLHF.